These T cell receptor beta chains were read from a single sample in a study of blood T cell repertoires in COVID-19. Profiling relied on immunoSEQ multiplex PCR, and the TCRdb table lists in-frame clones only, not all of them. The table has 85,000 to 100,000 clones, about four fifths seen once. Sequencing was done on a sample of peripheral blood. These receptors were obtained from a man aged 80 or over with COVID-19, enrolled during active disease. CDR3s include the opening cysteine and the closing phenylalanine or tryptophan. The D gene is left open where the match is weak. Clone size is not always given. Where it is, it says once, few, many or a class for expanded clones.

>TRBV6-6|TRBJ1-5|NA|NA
TGTGCCAGCAGAGTCGGCGGTCAGCCCCAGCATTTT
CASRVGGQPQHF
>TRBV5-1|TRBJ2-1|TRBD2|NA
TGCGCCAGCAGCTTGAATAGCGGGAGCGTTTACAATGAGCAGTTCTTC
CASSLNSGSVYNEQFF
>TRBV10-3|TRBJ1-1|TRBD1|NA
TGTGCCATCCGGGACAGGGTGAACACTGAAGCTTTCTTT
CAIRDRVNTEAFF
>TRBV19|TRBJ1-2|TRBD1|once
TGTGCCAGTAGTCCAATAGACAGGGACCATGGCTACACCTTC
CASSPIDRDHGYTF
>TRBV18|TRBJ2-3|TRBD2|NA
TGTGCCAGCTCACTGACTAGCGGGGGGGGCGTCCCAGATACGCAGTATTTT
CASSLTSGGGVPDTQYF
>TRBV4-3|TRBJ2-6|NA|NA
TGCGCCAGCAGCCAAGAGTGGTCACAGGCTCACTCTGGGGCCAACGTCCTGACTTTC
CASSQEWSQAHSGANVLTF
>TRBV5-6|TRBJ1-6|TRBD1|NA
TGTGCCAGCAGCTTGGGGGCCGGGACAGGGGGTTCACCCCTCCACTTT
CASSLGAGTGGSPLHF
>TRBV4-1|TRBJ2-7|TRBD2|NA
TGCGCCAGCAGCCAAGATTCGGGGGGGACTAGTCCCTATAGGCAGTACTTC
CASSQDSGGTSPYRQYF
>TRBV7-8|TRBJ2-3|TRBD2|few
TGTGCCAGCAGCTTAAGGGCTAGCGGGGGACTCACCACAGATACGCAGTATTTT
CASSLRASGGLTTDTQYF
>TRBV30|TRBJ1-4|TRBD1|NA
TGTGCCTGGAGTGTACTGAGGACAGGGAGTTTCTCACTGTTTTTT
CAWSVLRTGSFSLFF
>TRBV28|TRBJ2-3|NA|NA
TGTGCCAGCAGCGCCCTTGGTGGCAGATATATAACAGATACGCAGTATTTT
CASSALGGRYITDTQYF
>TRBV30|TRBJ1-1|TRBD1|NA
TGTGCCTGGAAGGACAGGGGTCCGTTGACTGAAGCTTTCTTT
CAWKDRGPLTEAFF
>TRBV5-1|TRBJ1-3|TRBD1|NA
TGCGCCAGCAGCTTACCGGGACAGGGGAAGGACACCATATATTTT
CASSLPGQGKDTIYF
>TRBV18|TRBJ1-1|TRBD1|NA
TGTGCCAGCTCACCAATGGGGACAGGGAACACTGAAGCTTTCTTT
CASSPMGTGNTEAFF
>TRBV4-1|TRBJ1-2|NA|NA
TGCGCCAGCAGCCAAGTATTGCGGTTCCGAGGCTACACCTTC
CASSQVLRFRGYTF
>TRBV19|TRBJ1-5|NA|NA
TGTGCCAGTAGTATAGCTCGGGTTAGCAATCAGCCCCAGCATTTT
CASSIARVSNQPQHF
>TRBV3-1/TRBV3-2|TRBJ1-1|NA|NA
TGTGCCAGCAGCCAAGCTTTCGGTGAAGCTTTCTTT
CASSQAFGEAFF
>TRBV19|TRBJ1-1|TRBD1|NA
TGTGCCAGTAGTATAGAAAGGGGGCTCACTGAAGCTTTCTTT
CASSIERGLTEAFF
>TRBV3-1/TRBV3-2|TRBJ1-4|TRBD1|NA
TGTGCCAGCAGCCAAGGGGCAGGGGGCGCGACTAATGAAAAACTGTTTTTT
CASSQGAGGATNEKLFF
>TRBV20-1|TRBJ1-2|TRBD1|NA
TGCAGTGCTGTAACAGGGGTTGGCTACACCTTC
CSAVTGVGYTF
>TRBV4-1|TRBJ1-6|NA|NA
TGCGCCAGCAGCCAAGATGGTGGGGGCCAAGTAACCTATAATTCACCCCTCCACTTT
CASSQDGGGQVTYNSPLHF
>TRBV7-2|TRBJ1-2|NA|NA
TGTGCCAGCAGCCCGGGGGGGGCAGGTGGCTACACCTTC
CASSPGGAGGYTF
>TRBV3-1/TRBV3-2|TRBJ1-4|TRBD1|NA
TGTGCCAGCAGCCAAGGTCCAGGGGGCAGGGCTAATGAAAAACTGTTTTTT
CASSQGPGGRANEKLFF
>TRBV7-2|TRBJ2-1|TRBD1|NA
TGTGCCAGCAGCTTGACAGGGGGCTACTACAATGAGCAGTTCTTC
CASSLTGGYYNEQFF
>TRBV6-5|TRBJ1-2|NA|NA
TGTGCCAGCAGAAGACACCTCAGCTATGGCTACACCTTC
CASRRHLSYGYTF
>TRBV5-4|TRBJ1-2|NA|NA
TGTGCCAGCAGCGCACAGGGACGCCGCTTCGCTGGCTACACCTTC
CASSAQGRRFAGYTF
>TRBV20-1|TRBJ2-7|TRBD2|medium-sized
TGCAGTGCTAGTATCGGCGGGAGGTACGAGCAGTACTTC
CSASIGGRYEQYF
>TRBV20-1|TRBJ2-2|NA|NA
TGCAGTGCTAGTTCGTCACTACTGAACACCGGGGAGCTGTTTTTT
CSASSSLLNTGELFF
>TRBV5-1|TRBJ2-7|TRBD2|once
TGCGCCAGCAGCTTGGAACTGAGGACGCTCAGCGGGGACGAGCAGTACTTC
CASSLELRTLSGDEQYF
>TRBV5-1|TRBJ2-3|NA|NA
TGCGCCAGCAGCTCTGTAACGACTAGCACAGATACGCAGTATTTT
CASSSVTTSTDTQYF
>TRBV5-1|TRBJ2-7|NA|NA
TGCGCCAGCAGCTCGGACGGACAAATTCCCTACGAGCAGTACTTC
CASSSDGQIPYEQYF
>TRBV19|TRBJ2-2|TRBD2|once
TGTGCCAGTAGTACCCCGGGACTAGCGGGGACCGGGGAGCTGTTTTTT
CASSTPGLAGTGELFF
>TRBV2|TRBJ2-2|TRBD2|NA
TGTGCCAGCACATCACCGGGACTAGCGGGAGGGGTCACCGGGGAGCTGTTTTTT
CASTSPGLAGGVTGELFF
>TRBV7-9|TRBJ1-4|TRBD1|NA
TGTGCCAGCAGCTTGTCCGGGACAGGGCATGAAAAACTGTTTTTT
CASSLSGTGHEKLFF
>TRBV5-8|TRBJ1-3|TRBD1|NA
TGTGCCAGCAGCCTGGGACAGTTCTCTGGAAACACCATATATTTT
CASSLGQFSGNTIYF
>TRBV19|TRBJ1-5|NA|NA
TGTGCCACCAGAGGGTCCGGCAATCAGCCCCAGCATTTT
CATRGSGNQPQHF
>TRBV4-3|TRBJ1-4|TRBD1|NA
TGCGCCAGCAGCCAAGATCACAGGGGTTGGGAAAAACTGTTTTTT
CASSQDHRGWEKLFF
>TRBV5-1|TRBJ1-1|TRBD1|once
TGCGCCAGCAGACTTACAGGGGGCACTGAAGCTTTCTTT
CASRLTGGTEAFF
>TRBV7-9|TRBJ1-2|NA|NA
TGTGCCAGCAGCCAATATGGCTACACCTTC
CASSQYGYTF
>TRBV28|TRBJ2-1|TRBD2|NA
TGTGCCAGCAGTTTAGTACTAGCGGGAGTGGATGAGCAGTTCTTC
CASSLVLAGVDEQFF
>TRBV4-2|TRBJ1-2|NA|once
TGTGCCAGCAGCCAAGGGGGGCAGAAGATGAGAAATGGCTACACCTTC
CASSQGGQKMRNGYTF
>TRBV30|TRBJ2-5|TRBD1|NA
TGTGCCTGGTGCCGGGACAGGGGAAGGGAGACCCAGTACTTC
CAWCRDRGRETQYF
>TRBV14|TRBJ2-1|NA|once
TGTGCCAGCAGCCAAAACAGGGCGGGTGAGCAGTTCTTC
CASSQNRAGEQFF
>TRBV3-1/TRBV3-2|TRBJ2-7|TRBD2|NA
TGTGCCAGCAGCCTCCGGACTAGCGGGGACCACCTCTACGAGCAGTACTTC
CASSLRTSGDHLYEQYF